This paragraph reports one T cell receptor (beta chain). The specificity of this receptor is unknown. The input lacks base qualities; no much larger clone sits a single base away. Systemically healthy Caucasian individuals from Russia, over 30 in total and aged roughly 6 to 100 years, were included as donors. Each donor gave ten milliliters of peripheral blood, drawn into EDTA-treated Vacutainer tubes. Ficoll-Paque density-gradient centrifugation was used to isolate PBMCs, with at least 6.5 million per sample. Trizol reagent was used to extract total RNA from PBMCs, with at least 5 micrograms per sample. For every donor, flow cytometry on a PBMC aliquot measured the percentage of naive CD45RAhigh/CD27high T cells. These data belong to a study of blood T cells in healthy people across ages (dated by TCRdb to between 2014 and 2017). About the investigation overall: In model experiments, template switching captured roughly one uniquely barcoded TCR beta cDNA molecule for every two T cells. Age-related changes in TCR beta repertoire diversity were measured in the study by deep sequencing normalized with unique cDNA molecular identifiers. To avoid experimental bias, donors of different ages were randomly spread across the sequencing lanes. Two additional independent replicas of 1 million unique cDNA reads from the same blood draw were analyzed for two donors (one aged 18 to 30 and one aged 80 or older). Four age groups were formed from the donors: young (average approximately 15 years), middle-aged (around 37), aged (roughly 56) and long-lived (around 82). Broad study findings and their caveats: The CMV infection status of donors was not known, potentially confounding age-related changes in expanded clonotypes. Estimates of total diversity based on one million sequenced T cells were regarded as lower bounds and as underestimates. Compared with the aged group, the long-lived group had more naive CD4+ T cells, fewer expanded clones and increased TCR diversity, suggesting age selection. Conclusive comparison of naive and antigen-experienced compartments was prevented by the profiling of bulk unsorted PBMCs. As age increased, observed TCR beta diversity per million T cells dropped in a roughly linear way, and a significant reduction was already evident by age around 41. Observed TCR beta diversity correlated strongly with the percentage of naive T cells measured by flow cytometry.

The library was produced with 5' RACE. A second PCR of roughly 7 to 12 cycles was performed with a sample-barcoded 5' primer and a J-beta primer mix. A unique molecular identifier was introduced onto each TCR beta cDNA molecule by a template-switch 5' adaptor carrying 12 random nucleotides. Each sample yielded at least 3 million CDR3-containing paired-end reads. The Mint cDNA synthesis kit, primed by a TRBC-specific oligonucleotide, was used to synthesize first-strand cDNA from all RNA. Following uracil-DNA glycosylase treatment, all cDNA underwent a first 18-cycle PCR with the universal primers M1SS and BC2_uni_R. In the paper's pipeline: Each sample was normalized by randomly selecting 1 million high-quality reads, each carrying a distinct molecular identifier. Reads with shared molecular identifiers were discarded instead of being binned into consensus sequences. MiTCR, with a Q25 quality threshold and the strictest error-elimination algorithm, was used for CDR3 identification, clonotype clustering and error correction. A nonparametric unseen species model with Euler transformation was used to estimate lower-bound total TCR beta diversity. TCRdb applied fastp at Q25 and MiXCR to the public reads, then kept only in-frame beta chains. Entries are consolidated by CDR3 protein sequence, retaining the most common genes and DNA. These V and J calls derive from TCRdb rather than the authors' analysis. This sample gives around 1,800,000 distinct CDR3 sequences in total; approximately 40% of them show up just once. The top ten clonotypes cover about 23% of the sample.

This receptor was obtained from a human donor in good health. The sample consisted of blood.

The DNA sequence is given as TGTGCCAGCAGCCCCGGACAGGGAATGGGCAAAAACATTCAGTACTTC. Translated, this is CASSPGQGMGKNIQYF. The chain joins TRBV9 to TRBJ2-4; 8 middle bases align to TRBD1. CDR1 SGDLS and CDR2 YYNGEE are derived from the germline V gene. The CDR3 has 16 amino acids, counting the end cysteine and phenylalanine. Only the CDR3 part of the read is kept: 48 bases, read in frame from the first base. At the junction V is shortened by 4 bases and J by 3 bases; bases outside the gene matches: 9. The CDR3, completed at both ends by the reference TRBV9 and TRBJ2-4 genes, gives the full variable domain DSGVTQTPKHLITATGQRVTLRCSPRSGDLSVYWYQQSLDQGLQFLIQYYNGEERAKGNILERFSAQQFPDLHSELNLSSLELGDSALYFCASSPGQGMGKNIQYFGAGTRLSVL.